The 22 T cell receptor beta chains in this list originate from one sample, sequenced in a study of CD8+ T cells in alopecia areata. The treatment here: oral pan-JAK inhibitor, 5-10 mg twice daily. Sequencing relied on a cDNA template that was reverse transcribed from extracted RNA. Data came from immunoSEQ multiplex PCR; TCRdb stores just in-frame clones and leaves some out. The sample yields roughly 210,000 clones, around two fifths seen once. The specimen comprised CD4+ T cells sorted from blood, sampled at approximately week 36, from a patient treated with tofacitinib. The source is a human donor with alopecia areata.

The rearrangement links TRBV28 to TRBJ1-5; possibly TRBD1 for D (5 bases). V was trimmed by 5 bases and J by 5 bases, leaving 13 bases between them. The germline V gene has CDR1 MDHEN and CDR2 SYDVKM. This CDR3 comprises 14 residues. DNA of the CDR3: TGTGCCAGCAGTGCACCGGGGCGCCATCAGCCCCAGCATTTT. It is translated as CASSAPGRHQPQHF.

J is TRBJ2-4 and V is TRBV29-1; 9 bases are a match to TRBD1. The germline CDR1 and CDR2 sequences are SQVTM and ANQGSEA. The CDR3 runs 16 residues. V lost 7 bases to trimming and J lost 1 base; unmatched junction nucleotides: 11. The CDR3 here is CSAGTGGAGAKNIQYF. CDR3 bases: TGCAGCGCCGGAACAGGGGGCGCCGGGGCCAAAAACATTCAGTACTTC.

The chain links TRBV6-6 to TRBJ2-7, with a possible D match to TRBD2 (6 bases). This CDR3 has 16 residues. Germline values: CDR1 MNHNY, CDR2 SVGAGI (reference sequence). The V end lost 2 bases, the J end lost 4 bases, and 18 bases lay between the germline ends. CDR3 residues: CASSYTLGGLYYEQYF. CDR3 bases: TGTGCCAGCAGTTACACGCTTGGCGGACTATATTACGAGCAGTACTTC.

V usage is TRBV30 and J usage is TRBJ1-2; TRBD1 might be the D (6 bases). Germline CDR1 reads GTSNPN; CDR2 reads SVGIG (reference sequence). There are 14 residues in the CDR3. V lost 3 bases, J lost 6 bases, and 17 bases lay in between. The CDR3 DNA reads TGTGCCTGGAGCGCTTTGGGGGGGCCGAATGGCTACACCTTC. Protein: CAWSALGGPNGYTF.

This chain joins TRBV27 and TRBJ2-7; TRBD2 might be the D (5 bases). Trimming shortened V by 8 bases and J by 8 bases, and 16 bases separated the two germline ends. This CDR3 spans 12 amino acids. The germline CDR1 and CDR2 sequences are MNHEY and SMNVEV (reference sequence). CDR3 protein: CASGTGPGKQYF. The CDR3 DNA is TGTGCCAGCGGAACGGGCCCGGGGAAGCAGTACTTC.

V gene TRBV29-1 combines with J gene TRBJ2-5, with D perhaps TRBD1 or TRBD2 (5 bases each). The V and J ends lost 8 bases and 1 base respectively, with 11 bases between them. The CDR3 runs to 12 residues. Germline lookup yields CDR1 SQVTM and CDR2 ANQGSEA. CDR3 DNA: TGCAGCTTCGGTGGGGGCCAAGAGACCCAGTACTTC. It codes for CSFGGGQETQYF.

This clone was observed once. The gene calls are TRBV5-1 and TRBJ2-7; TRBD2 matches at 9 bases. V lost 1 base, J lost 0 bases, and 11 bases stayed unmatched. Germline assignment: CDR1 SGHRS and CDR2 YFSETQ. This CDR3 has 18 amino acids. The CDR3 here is CASSLLVWTSESSYEQYF. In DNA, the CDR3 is TGCGCCAGCAGCTTGTTGGTGTGGACTAGCGAGAGCTCCTACGAGCAGTACTTC.

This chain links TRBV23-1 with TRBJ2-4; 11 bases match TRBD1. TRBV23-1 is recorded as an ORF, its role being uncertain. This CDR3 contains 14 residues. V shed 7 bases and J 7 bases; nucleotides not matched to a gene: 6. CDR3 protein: CASILGTGGNIQYF. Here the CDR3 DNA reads TGCGCCAGCATTCTCGGGACAGGGGGGAACATTCAGTACTTC.

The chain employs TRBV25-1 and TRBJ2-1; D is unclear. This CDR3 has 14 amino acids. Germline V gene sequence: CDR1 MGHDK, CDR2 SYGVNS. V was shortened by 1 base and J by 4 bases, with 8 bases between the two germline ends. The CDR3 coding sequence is TGTGCCAGCAGTGAATGGGTGCGGTACAATGAGCAGTTCTTC. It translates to CASSEWVRYNEQFF.

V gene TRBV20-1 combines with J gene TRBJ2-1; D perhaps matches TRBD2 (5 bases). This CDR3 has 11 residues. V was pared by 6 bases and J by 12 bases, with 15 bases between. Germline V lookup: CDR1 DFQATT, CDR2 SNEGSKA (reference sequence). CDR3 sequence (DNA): TGCAGTGCCCTTATGGGGAGCGGGCAGTTCTTC. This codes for CSALMGSGQFF.

The CDR3 DNA reads TGTGCCAGCAGAGGGTCCCCAGATACGCAGTATTTT. It specifies CASRGSPDTQYF. V usage is TRBV2 and J usage is TRBJ2-3; D remains unclear. Germline assignment: CDR1 SNHLY and CDR2 FYNNEI. The CDR3 has 12 residues. Trimming took off 6 bases at V and 4 bases at J, with 8 bases between the two ends.

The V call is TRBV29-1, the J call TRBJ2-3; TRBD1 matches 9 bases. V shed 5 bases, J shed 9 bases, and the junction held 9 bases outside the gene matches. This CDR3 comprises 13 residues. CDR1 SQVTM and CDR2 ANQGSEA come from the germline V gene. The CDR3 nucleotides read TGCAGCGTTAGACAGGGGGTCAGGGAAACGCAGTATTTT. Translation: CSVRQGVRETQYF.

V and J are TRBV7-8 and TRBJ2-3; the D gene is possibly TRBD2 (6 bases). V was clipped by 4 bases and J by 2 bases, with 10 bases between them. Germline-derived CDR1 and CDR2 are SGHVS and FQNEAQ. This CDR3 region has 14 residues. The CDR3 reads CASSSRLVTDTQYF. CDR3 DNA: TGTGCCAGCAGCTCTAGACTAGTCACAGATACGCAGTATTTT.

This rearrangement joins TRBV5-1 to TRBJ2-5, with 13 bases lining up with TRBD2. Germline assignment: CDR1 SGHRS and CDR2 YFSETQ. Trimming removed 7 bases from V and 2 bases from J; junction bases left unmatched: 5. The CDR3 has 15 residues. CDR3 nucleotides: TGCGCCAGCGGGACTAGCGGGAAGAGACAAGAGACCCAGTACTTC. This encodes CASGTSGKRQETQYF.

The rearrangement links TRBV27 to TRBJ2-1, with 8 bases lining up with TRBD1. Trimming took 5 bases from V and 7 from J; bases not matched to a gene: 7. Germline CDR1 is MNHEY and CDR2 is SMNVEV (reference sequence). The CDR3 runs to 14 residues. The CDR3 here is CASSPRTGLNEQFF. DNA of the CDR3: TGTGCCAGCAGTCCCCGGACAGGGCTAAATGAGCAGTTCTTC.

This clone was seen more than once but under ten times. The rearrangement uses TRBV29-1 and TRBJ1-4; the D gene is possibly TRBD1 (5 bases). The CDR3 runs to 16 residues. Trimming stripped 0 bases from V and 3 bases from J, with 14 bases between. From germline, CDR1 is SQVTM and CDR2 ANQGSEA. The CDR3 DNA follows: TGCAGCGTTGAAGATGGAGGGGCACAGCCTAATGAAAAACTGTTTTTT. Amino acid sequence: CSVEDGGAQPNEKLFF.

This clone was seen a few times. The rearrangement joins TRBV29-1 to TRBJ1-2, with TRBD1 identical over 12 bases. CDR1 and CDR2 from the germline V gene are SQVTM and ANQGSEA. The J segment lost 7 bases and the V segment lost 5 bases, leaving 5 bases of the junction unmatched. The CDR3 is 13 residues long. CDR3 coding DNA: TGCAGCGTTTCCGGGACAGGGGGCTCTGGCTACACCTTC. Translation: CSVSGTGGSGYTF. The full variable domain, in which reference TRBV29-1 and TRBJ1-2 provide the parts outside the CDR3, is SAVISQKPSRDICQRGTSLTIQCQVDSQVTMMFWYRQQPGQSLTLIATANQGSEATYESGFVIDKFPISRPNLTFSTLTVSNMSPEDSSIYLCSVSGTGGSGYTFGSGTRLTVV.

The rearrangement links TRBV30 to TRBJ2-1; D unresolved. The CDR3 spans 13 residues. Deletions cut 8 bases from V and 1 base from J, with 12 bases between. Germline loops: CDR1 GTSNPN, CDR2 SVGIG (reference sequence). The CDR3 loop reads CARAGSSYNEQFF. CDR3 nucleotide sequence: TGTGCCCGGGCTGGCAGTTCCTACAATGAGCAGTTCTTC.

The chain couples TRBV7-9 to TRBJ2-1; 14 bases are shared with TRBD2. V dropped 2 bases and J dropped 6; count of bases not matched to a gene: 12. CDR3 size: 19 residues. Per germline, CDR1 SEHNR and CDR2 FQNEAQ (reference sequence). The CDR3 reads CASSLIFGTSGSMGNEQFF. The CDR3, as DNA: TGTGCCAGCAGCTTAATCTTTGGGACTAGCGGGAGTATGGGCAATGAGCAGTTCTTC.

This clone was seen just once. The CDR3 DNA reads TGTGCCAGCGGGAGGGCCCGCCCAGATACGCAGTATTTT. Its translation: CASGRARPDTQYF. The chain employs TRBV6-5 and TRBJ2-3, with TRBD2 matching 7 bases. Germline loops: CDR1 MNHEY, CDR2 SVGAGI. Losses at the gene ends were 8 bases for V and 4 bases for J; bases not matched to a gene: 6. The CDR3 loop spans 13 amino acids.

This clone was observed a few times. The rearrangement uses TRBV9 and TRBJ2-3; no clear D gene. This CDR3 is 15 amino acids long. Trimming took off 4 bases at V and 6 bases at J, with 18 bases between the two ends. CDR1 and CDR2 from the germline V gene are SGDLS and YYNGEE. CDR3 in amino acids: CASSPVGTPGDTQYF. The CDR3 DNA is TGTGCCAGCAGCCCCGTCGGCACCCCGGGTGATACGCAGTATTTT.

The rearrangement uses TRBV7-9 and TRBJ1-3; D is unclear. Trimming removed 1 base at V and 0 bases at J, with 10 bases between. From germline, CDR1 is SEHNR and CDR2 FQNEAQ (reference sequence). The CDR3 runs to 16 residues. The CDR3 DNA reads TGTGCCAGCAGCTTAGTCTGGCGGGACTCTGGAAACACCATATATTTT. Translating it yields CASSLVWRDSGNTIYF.